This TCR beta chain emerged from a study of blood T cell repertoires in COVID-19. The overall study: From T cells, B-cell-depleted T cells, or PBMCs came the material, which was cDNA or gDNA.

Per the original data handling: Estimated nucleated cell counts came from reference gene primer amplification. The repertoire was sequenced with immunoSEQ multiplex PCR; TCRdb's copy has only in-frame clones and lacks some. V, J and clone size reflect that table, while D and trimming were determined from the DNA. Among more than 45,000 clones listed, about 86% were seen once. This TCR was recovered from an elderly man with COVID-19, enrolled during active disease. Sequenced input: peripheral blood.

The CDR3 loop is CASSQDLLLVPDTQYF. Here the CDR3 DNA reads TGTGCCAGCAGCCAAGATCTTCTCCTAGTCCCAGATACGCAGTATTTT. The chain couples TRBV3-1 (or the pseudogene TRBV3-2) to TRBJ2-3; D is undetermined. CDR1 is LGHDT, CDR2 YNNKEL, per germline (reference sequence). V gave up 0 bases and J gave up 4 bases, with 14 bases separating them. The CDR3 contains 16 residues.